This section outlines one T cell receptor (beta chain) sequence together with its context. The data were taken from a study of blood T cell repertoires in COVID-19. The CDR3 extends over 14 amino acids. Deletions cut 7 bases from V and 1 base from J, with 14 bases between. CDR1 is MNHEY and CDR2 is SVGAGI in the germline V gene. Some clones are missing from TCRdb's copy, which holds only in-frame ones; the method was immunoSEQ multiplex PCR. The sample includes 300,000 to 400,000 clones, over 90% of them seen just once. Across fewer than 25 US areas, participants ranged in age from about 18 to 89 years.

The sequencing sample was made of PBMCs or T cells enriched from blood (not recorded which). The chain is built from TRBV6-5 and TRBJ2-7, with D perhaps matching TRBD2 (5 bases). The receptor was isolated from a woman in her 30s who had been exposed to COVID-19. The CDR3 protein is CASTGWTASYEQYF. The CDR3 DNA is TGTGCCAGCACTGGCTGGACTGCGTCCTACGAGCAGTACTTC.